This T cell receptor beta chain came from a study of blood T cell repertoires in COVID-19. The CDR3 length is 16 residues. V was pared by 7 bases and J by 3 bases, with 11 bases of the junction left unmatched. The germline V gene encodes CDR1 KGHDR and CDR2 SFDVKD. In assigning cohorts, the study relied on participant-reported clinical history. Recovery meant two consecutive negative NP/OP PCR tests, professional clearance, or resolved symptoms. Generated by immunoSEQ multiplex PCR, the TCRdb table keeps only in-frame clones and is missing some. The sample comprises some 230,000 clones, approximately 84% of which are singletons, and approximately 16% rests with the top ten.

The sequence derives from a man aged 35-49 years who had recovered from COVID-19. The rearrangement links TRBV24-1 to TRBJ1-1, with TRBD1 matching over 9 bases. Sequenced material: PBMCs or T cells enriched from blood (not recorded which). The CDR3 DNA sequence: TGTGCCACCAGGGCCGGGACAGGGCTCGGGGACACTGAAGCTTTCTTT. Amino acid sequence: CATRAGTGLGDTEAFF.